This TCR beta chain was obtained from a study of shared clonotypes between healthy human individuals. It was across several immunoSEQ plates that each subset's genomic DNA was evenly split. Every unsorted PBMC PCR replicate was loaded with 250 to 300 ng DNA, 25,000 to 30,000 T cell genomes. The method was immunoSEQ multiplex PCR; TCRdb's version includes in-frame clones alone and lacks a portion of them. The table has around 530,000 clones, around three quarters seen once. In its sample, this clone was seen once. V was clipped by 5 bases and J by 1 base; unmatched bases: 5. The CDR3 spans 18 residues. In germline, CDR1 is SGHAT, CDR2 FQNNGV. About 90 million PBMCs per unsorted sample were used for genomic DNA.

This sequence joins TRBV11-2 and TRBJ2-2, with 15 positions matching TRBD2. Sequenced sample: PBMCs. The TCR was taken from a middle-aged woman in good health. Some clones in this sample may be carry-over from other donors' samples. The CDR3 nucleotides read TGTGCCAGCAGCAAGGGACTAGCGGGAGGAAAGAACACCGGGGAGCTGTTTTTT. Translation gives CASSKGLAGGKNTGELFF.